The 13 T cell receptor beta chains below all came from one sample that was sequenced in a study of shared clonotypes between healthy human individuals. Profiling relied on immunoSEQ multiplex PCR, and the TCRdb table lists in-frame clones only, not all of them. There are approximately 2.5 million clones in the sample; around nine tenths occur only once, and 0.11% to 0.15% lies in the top ten. The specimen was naive CD4+ T cells sorted from blood. As for subset: CD45RA+ positively selected. These receptors all stem from a man between 18 and 29 years old in good health.

The V and J genes are TRBV4-2 and TRBJ2-7, with TRBD2 matching over 11 bases. The CDR3 runs to 17 residues. J was trimmed by 6 bases and V by 1 base; bases with no gene match: 11. Per the germline V gene, CDR1 is LGHNA and CDR2 is YNFKEQ. The CDR3 DNA follows: TGTGCCAGCAGCCAAGCGGCGGTAGTAGCGGGGGGGCCCGAGCAGTACTTC. It is translated as CASSQAAVVAGGPEQYF.

The rearrangement links TRBV5-1 to TRBJ1-2; possible D gene TRBD1, 6 bases. With 4 bases removed from V and 7 bases from J, the gap between germline ends came to 14 bases. The germline V gene encodes CDR1 SGHRS and CDR2 YFSETQ. This CDR3 comprises 13 residues. CDR3 amino acids: CASSVGGAGGYTF. The CDR3 DNA sequence: TGCGCCAGCAGCGTTGGGGGGGCCGGTGGCTACACCTTC. Complete variable domain (other parts from reference TRBV5-1 and TRBJ1-2): KAGVTQTPRYLIKTRGQQVTLSCSPISGHRSVSWYQQTPGQGLQFLFEYFSETQRNKGNFPGRFSGRQFSNSRSEMNVSTLELGDSALYLCASSVGGAGGYTFGSGTRLTVV.

This clone was counted only a few times. The rearrangement links TRBV6-1 to TRBJ1-6, with D hard to call. V lost 7 bases to trimming and J lost 12 bases, with 10 bases between them. CDR1 and CDR2 (germline): MNHNS, SASEGT. The CDR3 sequence is 11 residues long. The CDR3 is CASNNLGPLHF. The DNA for the CDR3 is TGTGCCAGCAACAACTTGGGACCCCTCCACTTT.

The rearrangement uses TRBV5-4 and TRBJ2-2, with D hard to call. The germline V and J ends were trimmed by 4 bases and 2 bases, with 6 bases remaining between them. The CDR3 is 13 residues long. CDR1 and CDR2 from the germline V gene are SGHNT and YYREEE (reference sequence). CDR3 protein: CASSAANTGELFF. Here the CDR3 DNA reads TGTGCCAGCAGCGCGGCTAACACCGGGGAGCTGTTTTTT.

This clone was detected only once. J is TRBJ1-1 and V is TRBV6-1, with D perhaps matching TRBD1 (5 bases). The CDR3 is 14 residues long. The V end lost 1 base, the J end lost 4 bases, and 10 bases lay between the germline ends. Germline CDR1 is MNHNS and CDR2 is SASEGT. CDR3 DNA: TGTGCCAGCAGTGAAGAACAGGCGGCCACTGAAGCTTTCTTT. It encodes CASSEEQAATEAFF.

V gene TRBV19 combines with J gene TRBJ2-5, with D possibly matching TRBD1 (5 bases). CDR1 LNHDA and CDR2 SQIVND come from the germline V gene (reference sequence). Trimming took 3 bases from V and 6 from J, leaving 8 bases between them. The CDR3 runs to 12 residues. CDR3 sequence: CASSMQGKTQYF. The CDR3 nucleotides read TGTGCCAGTAGTATGCAGGGAAAGACCCAGTACTTC.

The V gene is TRBV7-9, the J gene TRBJ2-5; 7 nucleotides match TRBD1. The end of the DNA fits TRBJ2-7 better, so the J call may be wrong. The germline V gene encodes CDR1 SEHNR and CDR2 FQNEAQ (reference sequence). This CDR3 has 13 residues. This chain's CDR3 is CARSPGQSYEQYF. The CDR3 DNA reads as TGTGCCAGATCCCCGGGACAGTCCTACGAGCAGTACTTC.

This CDR3 reads CAWSDRRGRWGSPLHF. The CDR3 DNA is TGTGCCTGGAGTGACCGACGGGGGAGATGGGGTTCACCCCTCCACTTT. This chain connects TRBV30 to TRBJ1-6; TRBD1 might be the D (5 bases). V was cut by 1 base and J by 9 bases, with 19 bases left in between. Per germline, CDR1 GTSNPN and CDR2 SVGIG (reference sequence). This CDR3 has 16 amino acids.

This chain links TRBV6-1 with TRBJ2-7; 8 bases align to TRBD2. The germline CDR1 and CDR2 sequences are MNHNS and SASEGT. This CDR3 has 14 amino acids. The trim removed 5 bases at V and 2 bases at J, leaving 5 bases unmatched. In nucleotides, the CDR3 is TGTGCCAGCAGTCTAGGACTAGCAGCCTACGAGCAGTACTTC. As protein: CASSLGLAAYEQYF.

The chain employs TRBV10-3 and TRBJ2-7, with 10 bases lining up with TRBD1. The germline CDR1 and CDR2 sequences are ENHRY and SYGVKD. Trimming at V came to 6 bases and at J to 3 bases, leaving 5 bases not matched to a gene. The CDR3 loop spans 14 amino acids. Written as DNA, the CDR3 is TGTGCCATCAGGGGGACAGGGGAACTCTACGAGCAGTACTTC. It translates to CAIRGTGELYEQYF.

The rearrangement uses TRBV12-5 and TRBJ2-1, with 8 positions matching TRBD2. V dropped 4 bases and J dropped 15; count of bases not matched to a gene: 17. This CDR3 comprises 15 residues. The germline V gene encodes CDR1 LGHNT and CDR2 FRNRAP. CDR3 residues: CASGSYPSSGSTPFF. The CDR3 DNA follows: TGTGCTAGTGGTTCCTACCCTTCGAGCGGGAGCACCCCGTTCTTC.

This rearrangement joins TRBV5-1 to TRBJ2-3; tentatively, D is TRBD2 (5 bases). This CDR3 is built from 14 residues. Trimming removed 4 bases from V and 1 base from J, with 10 bases in between. Germline CDR1 SGHRS, CDR2 YFSETQ. Here the CDR3 reads CASSPRTRTDTQYF. DNA for the CDR3: TGCGCCAGCAGCCCACGGACTCGCACAGATACGCAGTATTTT.

This clone appeared a single time. This rearrangement joins TRBV11-2 to TRBJ2-7; 12 bases match TRBD2. CDR3 size: 15 residues. The J segment lost 4 bases and the V segment lost 4 bases, leaving 5 bases of the junction unmatched. Germline CDR1 SGHAT, CDR2 FQNNGV. The DNA of the CDR3 is TGTGCCAGCAGCTCGGGGACTAGCGGGTTGTACGAGCAGTACTTC. Translated: CASSSGTSGLYEQYF.